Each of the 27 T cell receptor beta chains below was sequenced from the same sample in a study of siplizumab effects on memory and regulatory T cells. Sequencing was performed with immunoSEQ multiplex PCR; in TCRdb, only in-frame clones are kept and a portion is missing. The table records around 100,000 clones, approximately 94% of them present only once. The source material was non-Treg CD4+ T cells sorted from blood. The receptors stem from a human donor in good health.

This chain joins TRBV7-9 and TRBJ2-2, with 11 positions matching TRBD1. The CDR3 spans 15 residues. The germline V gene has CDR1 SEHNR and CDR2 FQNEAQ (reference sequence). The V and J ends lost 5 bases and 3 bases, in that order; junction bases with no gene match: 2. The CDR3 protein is CASSLGQGDTGELFF. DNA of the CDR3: TGTGCCAGCAGCCTGGGACAGGGGGACACCGGGGAGCTGTTTTTT.

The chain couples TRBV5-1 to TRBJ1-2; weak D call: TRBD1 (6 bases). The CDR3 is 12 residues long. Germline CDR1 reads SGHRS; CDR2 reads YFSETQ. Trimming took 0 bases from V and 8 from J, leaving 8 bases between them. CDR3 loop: CASSLEGDGYTF. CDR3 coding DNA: TGCGCCAGCAGCTTGGAGGGGGACGGCTACACCTTC.

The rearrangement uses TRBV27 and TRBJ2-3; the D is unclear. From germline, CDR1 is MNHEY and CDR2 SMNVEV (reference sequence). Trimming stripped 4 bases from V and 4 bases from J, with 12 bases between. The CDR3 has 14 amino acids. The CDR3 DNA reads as TGTGCCAGCAGTTCAACCGGCCGGTCAGATACGCAGTATTTT. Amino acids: CASSSTGRSDTQYF.

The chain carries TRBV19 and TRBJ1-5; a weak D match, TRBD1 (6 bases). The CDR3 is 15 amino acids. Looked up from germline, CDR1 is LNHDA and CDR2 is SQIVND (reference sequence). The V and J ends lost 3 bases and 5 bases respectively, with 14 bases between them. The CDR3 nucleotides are TGTGCCAGTAGTATGCCCAGGGGTCTTGATCAGCCCCAGCATTTT. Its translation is CASSMPRGLDQPQHF.

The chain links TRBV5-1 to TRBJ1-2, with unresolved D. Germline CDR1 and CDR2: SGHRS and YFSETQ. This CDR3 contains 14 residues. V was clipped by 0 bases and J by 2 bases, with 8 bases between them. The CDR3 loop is CASSLEPVNYGYTF. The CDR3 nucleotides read TGCGCCAGCAGCTTGGAACCGGTGAACTATGGCTACACCTTC.

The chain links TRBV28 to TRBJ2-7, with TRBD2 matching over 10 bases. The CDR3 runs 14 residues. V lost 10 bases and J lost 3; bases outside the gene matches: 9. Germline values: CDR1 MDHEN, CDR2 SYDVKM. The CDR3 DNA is TGTGCCACCGCGGGGACTAGCGCCTACTACGAGCAGTACTTC. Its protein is CATAGTSAYYEQYF.

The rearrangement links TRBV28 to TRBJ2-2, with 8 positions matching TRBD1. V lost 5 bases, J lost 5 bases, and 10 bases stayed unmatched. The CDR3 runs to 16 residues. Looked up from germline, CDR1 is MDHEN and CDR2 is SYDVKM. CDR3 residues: CASSRTGKFRTGELFF. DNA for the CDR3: TGTGCCAGCAGTAGGACAGGGAAGTTTAGGACCGGGGAGCTGTTTTTT.

Here the CDR3 DNA reads TGTGCCAGCAGCTTAGTTCAGGGAGCGAACACCGGGGAGCTGTTTTTT. This encodes CASSLVQGANTGELFF. The rearrangement uses TRBV11-1 and TRBJ2-2, with D possibly being TRBD1 or TRBD2 (5 bases each). From germline, CDR1 is SGHAT and CDR2 FQDESV (reference sequence). The length of the CDR3 is 16 residues. Between the trimmed V and J ends, which lost 1 base and 0 bases, there was a span of 9 bases.

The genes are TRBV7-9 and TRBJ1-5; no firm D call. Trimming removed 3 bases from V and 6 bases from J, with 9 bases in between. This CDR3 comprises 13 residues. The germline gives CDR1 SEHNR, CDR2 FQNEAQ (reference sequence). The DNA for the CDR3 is TGTGCCAGCAGCTTGTCCGGTAGTCAGCCCCAGCATTTT. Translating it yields CASSLSGSQPQHF.

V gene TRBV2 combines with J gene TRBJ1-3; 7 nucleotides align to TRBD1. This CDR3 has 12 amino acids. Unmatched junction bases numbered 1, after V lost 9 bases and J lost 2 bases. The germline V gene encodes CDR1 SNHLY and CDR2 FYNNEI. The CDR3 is CARGTAGNTIYF. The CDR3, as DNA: TGTGCCAGGGGGACAGCTGGAAACACCATATATTTT.

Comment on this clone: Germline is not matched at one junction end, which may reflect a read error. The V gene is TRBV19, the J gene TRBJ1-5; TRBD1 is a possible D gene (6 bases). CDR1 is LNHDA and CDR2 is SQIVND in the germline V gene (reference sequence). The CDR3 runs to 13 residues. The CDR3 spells CASTDRSNQPRHF. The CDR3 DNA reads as TGTGCCAGCACCGACAGGAGCAATCAGCCCCGGCATTTT.

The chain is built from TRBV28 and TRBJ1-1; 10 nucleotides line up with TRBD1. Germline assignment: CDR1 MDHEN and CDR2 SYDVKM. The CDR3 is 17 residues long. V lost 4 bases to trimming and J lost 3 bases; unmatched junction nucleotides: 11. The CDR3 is CASSSTGTGVAYTEAFF. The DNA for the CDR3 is TGTGCCAGCAGTTCCACCGGGACAGGGGTGGCGTACACTGAAGCTTTCTTT.

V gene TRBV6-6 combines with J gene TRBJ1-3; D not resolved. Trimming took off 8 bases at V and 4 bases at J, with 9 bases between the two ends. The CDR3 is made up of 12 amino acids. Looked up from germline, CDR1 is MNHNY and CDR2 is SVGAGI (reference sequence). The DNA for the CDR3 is TGTGCCAGCGGCCGCGGGGGAAACACCATATATTTT. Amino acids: CASGRGGNTIYF.

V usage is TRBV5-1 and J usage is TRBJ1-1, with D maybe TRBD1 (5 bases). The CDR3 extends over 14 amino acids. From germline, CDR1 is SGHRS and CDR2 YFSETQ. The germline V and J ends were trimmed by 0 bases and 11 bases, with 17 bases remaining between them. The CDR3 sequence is CASSLEGRSEPAFF. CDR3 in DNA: TGCGCCAGCAGCTTGGAGGGGAGGTCCGAACCGGCTTTCTTT.

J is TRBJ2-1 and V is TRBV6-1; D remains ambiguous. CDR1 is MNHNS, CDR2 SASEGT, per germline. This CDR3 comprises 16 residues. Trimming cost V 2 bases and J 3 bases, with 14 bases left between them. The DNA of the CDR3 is TGTGCCAGCAGTGAAAACCCACCTATTATCTACAATGAGCAGTTCTTC. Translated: CASSENPPIIYNEQFF.

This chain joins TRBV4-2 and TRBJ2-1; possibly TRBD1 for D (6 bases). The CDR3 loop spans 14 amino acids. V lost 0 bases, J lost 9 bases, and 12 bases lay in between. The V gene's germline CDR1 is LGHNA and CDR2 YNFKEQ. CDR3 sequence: CASSQELVGAEQFF. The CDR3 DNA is TGTGCCAGCAGCCAAGAACTAGTGGGGGCTGAGCAGTTCTTC.

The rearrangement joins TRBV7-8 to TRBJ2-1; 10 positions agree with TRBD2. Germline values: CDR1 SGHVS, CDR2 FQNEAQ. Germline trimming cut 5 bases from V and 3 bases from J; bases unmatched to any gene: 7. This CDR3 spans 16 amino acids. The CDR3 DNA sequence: TGTGCCAGCAGCGTTATAGCGGGAGGTGGCTACAATGAGCAGTTCTTC. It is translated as CASSVIAGGGYNEQFF.

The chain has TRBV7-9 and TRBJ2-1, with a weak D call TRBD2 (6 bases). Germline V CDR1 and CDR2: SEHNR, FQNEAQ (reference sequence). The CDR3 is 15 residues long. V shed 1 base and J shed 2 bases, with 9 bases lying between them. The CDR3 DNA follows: TGTGCCAGCAGCTTAGTTAGCGGAGCCTACAATGAGCAGTTCTTC. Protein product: CASSLVSGAYNEQFF. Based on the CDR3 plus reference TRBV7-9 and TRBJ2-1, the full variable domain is DTGVSQNPRHKITKRGQNVTFRCDPISEHNRLYWYRQTLGQGPEFLTYFQNEAQLEKSRLLSDRFSAERPKGSFSTLEIQRTEQGDSAMYLCASSLVSGAYNEQFFGPGTRLTVL.

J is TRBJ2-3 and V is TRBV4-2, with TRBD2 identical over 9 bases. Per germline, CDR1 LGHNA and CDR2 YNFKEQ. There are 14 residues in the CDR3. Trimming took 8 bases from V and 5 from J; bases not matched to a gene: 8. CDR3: CASGSSGIGDTQYF. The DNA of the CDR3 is TGTGCCAGCGGATCTAGCGGGATTGGAGATACGCAGTATTTT.

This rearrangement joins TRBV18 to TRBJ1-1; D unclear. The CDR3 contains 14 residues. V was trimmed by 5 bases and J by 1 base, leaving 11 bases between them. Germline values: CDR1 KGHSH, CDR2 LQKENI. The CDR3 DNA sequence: TGTGCCAGCTCATCGGACCTACCGAACACTGAAGCTTTCTTT. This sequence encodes CASSSDLPNTEAFF. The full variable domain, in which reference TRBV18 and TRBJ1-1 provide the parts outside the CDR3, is NAGVMQNPRHLVRRRGQEARLRCSPMKGHSHVYWYRQLPEEGLKFMVYLQKENIIDESGMPKERFSAEFPKEGPSILRIQQVVRGDSAAYFCASSSDLPNTEAFFGQGTRLTVV.

The DNA of the CDR3 is TGTGCCAGCAGTGATTTAGGGTCGGCCTCCTACGAGCAGTACTTC. Protein product: CASSDLGSASYEQYF. This rearrangement joins TRBV6-1 to TRBJ2-7; D unresolved. CDR1 and CDR2 (germline): MNHNS, SASEGT. Trimming cost V 3 bases and J 0 bases, with 12 bases left between them. This CDR3 contains 15 residues.

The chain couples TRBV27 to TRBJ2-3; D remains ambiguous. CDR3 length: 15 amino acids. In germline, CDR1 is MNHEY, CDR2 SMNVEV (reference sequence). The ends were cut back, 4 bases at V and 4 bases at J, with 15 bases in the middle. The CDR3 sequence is CASSSPASSADTQYF. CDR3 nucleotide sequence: TGTGCCAGCAGTTCCCCTGCGAGTTCCGCAGATACGCAGTATTTT.

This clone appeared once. The CDR3 DNA follows: TGTGCCAGCAGCGTAGAGCCGGGTCCGAACACTGAAGCTTTCTTT. It yields the protein CASSVEPGPNTEAFF. This sequence joins TRBV9 and TRBJ1-1; D is ambiguous. The CDR3 has 15 amino acids. V was trimmed by 0 bases and J by 1 base, leaving 10 bases between them. CDR1 and CDR2 (germline): SGDLS, YYNGEE.

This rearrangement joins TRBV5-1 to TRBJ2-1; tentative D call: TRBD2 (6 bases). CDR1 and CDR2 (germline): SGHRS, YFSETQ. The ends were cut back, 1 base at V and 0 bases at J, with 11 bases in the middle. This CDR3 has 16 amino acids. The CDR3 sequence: CASSLTGSFSYNEQFF. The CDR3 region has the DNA TGCGCCAGCAGCTTGACCGGGAGTTTCTCCTACAATGAGCAGTTCTTC. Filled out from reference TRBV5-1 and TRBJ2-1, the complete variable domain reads KAGVTQTPRYLIKTRGQQVTLSCSPISGHRSVSWYQQTPGQGLQFLFEYFSETQRNKGNFPGRFSGRQFSNSRSEMNVSTLELGDSALYLCASSLTGSFSYNEQFFGPGTRLTVL.

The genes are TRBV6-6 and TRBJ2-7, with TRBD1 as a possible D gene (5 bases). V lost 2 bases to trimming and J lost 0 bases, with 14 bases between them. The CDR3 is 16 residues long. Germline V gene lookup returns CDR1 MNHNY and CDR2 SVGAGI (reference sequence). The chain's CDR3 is CASSYDSAGHSYEQYF. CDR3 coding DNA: TGTGCCAGCAGTTACGATTCGGCAGGACACTCCTACGAGCAGTACTTC.

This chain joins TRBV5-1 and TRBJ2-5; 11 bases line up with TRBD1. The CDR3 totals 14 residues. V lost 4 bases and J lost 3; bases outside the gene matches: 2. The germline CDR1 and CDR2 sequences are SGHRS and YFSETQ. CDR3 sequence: CASSMGQGEETQYF. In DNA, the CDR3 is TGCGCCAGCAGCATGGGACAGGGGGAAGAGACCCAGTACTTC.

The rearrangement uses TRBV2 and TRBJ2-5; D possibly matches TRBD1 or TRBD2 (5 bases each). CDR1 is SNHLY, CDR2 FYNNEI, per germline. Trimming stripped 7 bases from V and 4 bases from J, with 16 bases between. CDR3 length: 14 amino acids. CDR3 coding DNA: TGTGCCAGCAAGTGGTCTATGGGGGTAGAGACCCAGTACTTC. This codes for CASKWSMGVETQYF.